Below, 16 T cell receptor beta chains from the same sample are listed, as sequenced in a study of T cells in Graves' hyperthyroidism and ophthalmopathy. TCR beta CDR3 regions were amplified from RNA. The HTBI primer set served for first-round RT-PCR of the TCR CDR3. TCRdb re-derived calls from the multiplex PCR reads in MiXCR, one entry per CDR3 protein. In the table there are about 380,000 distinct CDR3 sequences, around a sixth of which are singletons. The material sequenced was blood. The receptors derive from a man in his late teens or twenties with Graves' ophthalmopathy.

CDR3 sequence reads: CASSLGPGGGANEQFF. CDR3 DNA: TGTGCCAGCAGCTTAGGGCCGGGCGGGGGGGCCAATGAGCAGTTCTTC. V is TRBV11-2 and J is TRBJ2-1, with TRBD2 matching over 9 bases. Germline values: CDR1 SGHAT, CDR2 FQNNGV. This CDR3 has 16 residues. V was clipped by 1 base and J by 6 bases; unmatched bases: 7.

The V gene is TRBV10-2, the J gene TRBJ2-5; 9 bases are shared with TRBD1. From germline, CDR1 is WSHSY and CDR2 SAAADI. V lost 2 bases and J lost 7; bases outside the gene matches: 14. The CDR3 totals 17 residues. CDR3 DNA: TGCGCCAGCAGTGAGCGAGCGATGGGACAGGGTTTTGCGACCCAGTACTTC. Its protein is CASSERAMGQGFATQYF.

The J gene is TRBJ2-5, the V gene TRBV6-1, with a possible D match to TRBD1 (6 bases). The CDR3 totals 13 residues. Looked up from germline, CDR1 is MNHNS and CDR2 is SASEGT. Trimming pared 3 bases from V and 5 bases from J, leaving 10 bases between. CDR3 sequence reads: CASSEWGQETQYF. The CDR3 DNA reads as TGTGCCAGCAGTGAGTGGGGGCAGGAGACCCAGTACTTC.

The genes are TRBV6-1 and TRBJ2-6; 8 nucleotides align to TRBD2. CDR3 length equals 16 residues. With 5 bases clipped from V and 4 bases from J, the junction kept 7 bases outside the gene matches. Germline values: CDR1 MNHNS, CDR2 SASEGT. The CDR3 is CASSSPGGFGANVLTF. The CDR3 nucleotides are TGTGCCAGCAGTTCTCCGGGGGGGTTCGGGGCCAACGTCCTGACTTTC.

The chain couples TRBV10-2 to TRBJ2-3; unclear D gene. CDR3 size: 13 residues. Germline V gene lookup returns CDR1 WSHSY and CDR2 SAAADI. The V and J ends lost 10 bases and 1 base respectively, with 12 bases between them. CDR3 bases: TGCGCCACCGAAGCCAGACGCACAGATACGCAGTATTTT. Translated: CATEARRTDTQYF.

The chain employs TRBV24-1 and TRBJ2-3; 11 bases line up with TRBD2. With V trimmed by 1 base and J by 2 bases, 1 base remained unmatched. Germline values: CDR1 KGHDR, CDR2 SFDVKD. The CDR3 has 16 amino acids. CDR3 nucleotides: TGTGCCACCAGTGATTTACTAGCGGGGGACACAGATACGCAGTATTTT. It is translated as CATSDLLAGDTDTQYF.

In its sample, this clonotype was seen many times. The gene calls are TRBV20-1 and TRBJ2-7; 13 nucleotides line up with TRBD2. The CDR3 is 17 amino acids. Germline CDR1 DFQATT, CDR2 SNEGSKA (reference sequence). The junction had 7 bases not matched to a gene; V was cut back by 0 bases and J by 2 bases. The CDR3 DNA is TGCAGTGCTAGAGACACAAGGGGACTAGCGGGGCCCTACGAGCAGTACTTC. This translates into CSARDTRGLAGPYEQYF.

This chain uses TRBV18 with TRBJ2-1; 9 positions match TRBD1. Germline V gene sequence: CDR1 KGHSH, CDR2 LQKENI. With V trimmed by 1 base and J by 2 bases, 3 bases remained unmatched. This CDR3 comprises 16 residues. This CDR3 reads CASSPQTGGPYNEQFF. The CDR3 DNA follows: TGTGCCAGCTCACCACAAACAGGGGGCCCCTACAATGAGCAGTTCTTC.

Ten or more counts support this clonotype. The V and J genes are TRBV3-1 and TRBJ1-2; D ambiguous. CDR1 is LGHDT and CDR2 is YNNKEL in the germline V gene (reference sequence). Trimming pared 3 bases from V and 7 bases from J, leaving 6 bases between. The CDR3 covers 11 residues. DNA for the CDR3: TGTGCCAGCAGCCAGATCGGTGGCTACACCTTC. Amino acid sequence: CASSQIGGYTF.

This clonotype has ten or more counts. V is TRBV6-2 or TRBV6-3 and J is TRBJ1-1; possibly TRBD1 for D (5 bases). From germline, CDR1 is MNHEY and CDR2 SVGEGT. CDR3 length: 16 amino acids. Trimming pared 6 bases from V and 1 base from J, leaving 18 bases between. The CDR3, as DNA: TGTGCCAGCAGCCATACAACGGGGACTCAGAACACTGAAGCTTTCTTT. Translating it yields CASSHTTGTQNTEAFF.

This clonotype was seen repeatedly, ten times or more. The V and J genes are TRBV10-3 and TRBJ2-1, with a possible D match to TRBD2 (6 bases). This CDR3 is 14 amino acids long. Looked up from germline, CDR1 is ENHRY and CDR2 is SYGVKD. Deletions cut 8 bases from V and 1 base from J, with 12 bases between. This CDR3 is CAIRRDSSYNEQFF. CDR3 coding DNA: TGTGCCATCCGCCGGGACTCTTCCTACAATGAGCAGTTCTTC.

The CDR3 sequence is CASSETRDGRVYGYTF. Written as DNA, the CDR3 is TGTGCCAGCAGTGAAACCAGGGACGGCCGAGTCTATGGCTACACCTTC. The chain has TRBV25-1 and TRBJ1-2; D is possibly TRBD1 (5 bases). Germline-derived CDR1 and CDR2 are MGHDK and SYGVNS. Trimming took off 2 bases at V and 4 bases at J, with 17 bases between the two ends. There are 16 residues in the CDR3.

The chain carries TRBV10-3 and TRBJ2-3; 9 bases agree with TRBD1. CDR3 length: 16 residues. After removal of 6 bases from V and 11 bases from J, the junction contained 18 bases not matched to a gene. The V gene's germline CDR1 is ENHRY and CDR2 SYGVKD. The CDR3 nucleotides are TGTGCCATCAGCGAAACCGGACAGGGGTCGCATGGGGGGCAGTATTTT. Its translation: CAISETGQGSHGGQYF.

This clonotype was seen ten or more times. The chain has TRBV28 and TRBJ2-7, with TRBD1 matching over 11 bases. The CDR3 spans 15 residues. The germline V gene encodes CDR1 MDHEN and CDR2 SYDVKM. V dropped 3 bases and J dropped 3; count of bases not matched to a gene: 4. CDR3 sequence: CASSFGQGANYEQYF. CDR3 DNA sequence: TGTGCCAGCAGTTTTGGACAGGGGGCAAACTACGAGCAGTACTTC.

The chain joins TRBV4-1 to TRBJ2-7, with 10 bases fitting TRBD2. The CDR3 spans 16 residues. Trimming at V came to 1 base and at J to 2 bases, leaving 5 bases not matched to a gene. Germline V gene data show CDR1 as MGHRA and CDR2 as YSYEKL. The CDR3 sequence is CASSQVSSGGTYEQYF. Here the CDR3 DNA reads TGCGCCAGCAGCCAAGTTAGTAGCGGGGGGACCTACGAGCAGTACTTC.

This chain connects TRBV20-1 to TRBJ2-3, with 12 bases identical to TRBD2. The CDR3 consists of 16 residues. Trimming took 4 bases from V and 2 from J; bases not matched to a gene: 7. CDR1 DFQATT and CDR2 SNEGSKA come from the germline V gene (reference sequence). The CDR3 DNA reads as TGCAGTGCTACTAGCGGGGGGGACTCCTTCACAGATACGCAGTATTTT. Translating gives CSATSGGDSFTDTQYF.